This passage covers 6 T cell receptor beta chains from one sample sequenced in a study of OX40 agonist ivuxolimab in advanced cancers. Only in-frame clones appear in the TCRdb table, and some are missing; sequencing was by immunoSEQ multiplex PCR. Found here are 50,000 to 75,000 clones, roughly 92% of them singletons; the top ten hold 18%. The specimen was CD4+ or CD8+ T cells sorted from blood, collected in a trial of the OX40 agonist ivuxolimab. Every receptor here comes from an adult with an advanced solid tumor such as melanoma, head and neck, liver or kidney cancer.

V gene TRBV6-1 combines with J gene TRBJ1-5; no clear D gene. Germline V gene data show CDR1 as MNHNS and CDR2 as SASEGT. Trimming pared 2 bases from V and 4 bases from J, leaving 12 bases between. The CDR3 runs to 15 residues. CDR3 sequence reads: CASSELGGLNQPQHF. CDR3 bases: TGTGCCAGCAGTGAACTTGGCGGACTAAATCAGCCCCAGCATTTT.

CDR3 loop: CASSLTSGGSNNEQFF. The CDR3 bases are TGCGCCAGCAGCCTAACTAGCGGGGGGAGCAACAATGAGCAGTTCTTC. The rearrangement uses TRBV4-1 and TRBJ2-1; 12 nucleotides agree with TRBD2. The V gene end was trimmed by 4 bases and the J gene end by 5 bases; junction bases not matched to a gene: 6. Germline-derived CDR1 and CDR2 are MGHRA and YSYEKL. This CDR3 contains 16 residues.

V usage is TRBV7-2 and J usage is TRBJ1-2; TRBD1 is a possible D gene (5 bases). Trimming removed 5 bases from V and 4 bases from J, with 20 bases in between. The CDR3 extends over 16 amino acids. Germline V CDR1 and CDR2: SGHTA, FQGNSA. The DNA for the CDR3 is TGTGCCAGCAGCATCCTCGGGGCAGGGCTGATCTATGGCTACACCTTC. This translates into CASSILGAGLIYGYTF.

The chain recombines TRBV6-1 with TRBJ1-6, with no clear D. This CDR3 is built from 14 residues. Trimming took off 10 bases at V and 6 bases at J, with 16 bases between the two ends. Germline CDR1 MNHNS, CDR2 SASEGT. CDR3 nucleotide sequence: TGTGCCACCCTTTGGAGGACCCTTAATTCACCCCTCCACTTT. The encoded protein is CATLWRTLNSPLHF.

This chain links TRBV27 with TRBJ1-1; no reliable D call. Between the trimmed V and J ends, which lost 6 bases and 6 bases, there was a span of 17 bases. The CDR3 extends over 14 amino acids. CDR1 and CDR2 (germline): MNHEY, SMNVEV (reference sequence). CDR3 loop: CASRGRWVEPEAFF. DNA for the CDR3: TGTGCCAGCAGGGGGAGGTGGGTGGAACCTGAAGCTTTCTTT.

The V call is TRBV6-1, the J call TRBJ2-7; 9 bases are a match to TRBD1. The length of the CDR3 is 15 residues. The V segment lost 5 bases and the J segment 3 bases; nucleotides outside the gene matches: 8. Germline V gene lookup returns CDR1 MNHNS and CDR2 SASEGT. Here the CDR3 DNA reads TGTGCCAGCAGTATCCCCGGGACAGGGCACTACGAGCAGTACTTC. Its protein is CASSIPGTGHYEQYF.